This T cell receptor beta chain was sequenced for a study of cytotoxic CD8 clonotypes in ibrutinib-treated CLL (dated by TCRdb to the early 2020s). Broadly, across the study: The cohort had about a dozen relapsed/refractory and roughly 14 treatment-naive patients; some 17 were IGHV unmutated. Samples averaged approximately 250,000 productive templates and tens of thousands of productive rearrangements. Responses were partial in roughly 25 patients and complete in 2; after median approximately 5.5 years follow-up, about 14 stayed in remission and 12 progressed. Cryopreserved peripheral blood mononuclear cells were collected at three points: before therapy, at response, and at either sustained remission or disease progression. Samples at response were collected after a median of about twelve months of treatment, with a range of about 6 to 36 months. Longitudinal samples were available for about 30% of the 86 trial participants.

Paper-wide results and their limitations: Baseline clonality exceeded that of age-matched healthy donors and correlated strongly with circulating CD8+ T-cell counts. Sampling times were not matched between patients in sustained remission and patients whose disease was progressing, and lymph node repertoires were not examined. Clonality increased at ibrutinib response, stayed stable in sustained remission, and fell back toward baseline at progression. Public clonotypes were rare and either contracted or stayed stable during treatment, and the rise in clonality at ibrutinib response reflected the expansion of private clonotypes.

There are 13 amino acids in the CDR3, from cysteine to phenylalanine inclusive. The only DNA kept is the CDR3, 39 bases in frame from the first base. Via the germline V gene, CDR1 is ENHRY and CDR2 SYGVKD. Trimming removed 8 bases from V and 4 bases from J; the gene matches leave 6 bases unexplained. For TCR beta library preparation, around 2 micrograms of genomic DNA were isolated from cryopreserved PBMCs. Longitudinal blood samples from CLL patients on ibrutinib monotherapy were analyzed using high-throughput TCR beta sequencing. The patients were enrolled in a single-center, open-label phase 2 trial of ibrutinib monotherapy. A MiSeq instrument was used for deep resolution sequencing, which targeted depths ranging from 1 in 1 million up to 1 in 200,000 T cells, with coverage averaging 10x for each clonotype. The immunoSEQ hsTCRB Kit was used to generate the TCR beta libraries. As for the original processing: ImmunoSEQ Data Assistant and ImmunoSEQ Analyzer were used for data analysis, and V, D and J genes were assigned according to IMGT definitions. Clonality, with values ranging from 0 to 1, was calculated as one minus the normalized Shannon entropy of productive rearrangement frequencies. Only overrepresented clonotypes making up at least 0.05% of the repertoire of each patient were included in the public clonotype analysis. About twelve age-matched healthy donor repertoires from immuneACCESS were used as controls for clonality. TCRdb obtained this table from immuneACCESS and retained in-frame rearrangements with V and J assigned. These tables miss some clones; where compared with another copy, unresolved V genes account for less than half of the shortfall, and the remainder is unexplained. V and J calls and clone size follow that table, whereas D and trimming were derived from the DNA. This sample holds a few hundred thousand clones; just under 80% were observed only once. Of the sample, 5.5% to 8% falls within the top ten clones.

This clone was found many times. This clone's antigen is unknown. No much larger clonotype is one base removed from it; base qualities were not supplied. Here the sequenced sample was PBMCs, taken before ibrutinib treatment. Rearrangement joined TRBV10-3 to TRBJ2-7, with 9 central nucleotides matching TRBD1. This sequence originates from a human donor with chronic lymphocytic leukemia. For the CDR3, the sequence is CAIAGTGIYEQYF. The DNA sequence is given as TGTGCCATCGCCGGGACAGGGATATACGAGCAGTACTTC.